What follows is one TCR beta chain and its context. Its antigen is not known. CD4+ T cells that had been cultured provided DNA sequenced with the Oncomine TCR Beta short-read assay. Investigators obtained genomic DNA by extraction from cultured CD4+ T cells. TCRdb fed the PCR reads into MiXCR, producing one record per CDR3 protein. The sample consists of approximately 13,000 distinct CDR3 sequences, around 60% of them appearing once. The sample comes from a study of vaccination and CD4 T cells after COVID-19. For the study at large: Researchers treated control cultures with a CEFX pool, an HIV-1 Nef pool, or no peptide.

Specified treatment: roughly ten-day PBMC culture with coronavirus spike peptide pools or control peptides (ViraFEST assay). The germline gives CDR1 DFQATT, CDR2 SNEGSKA (reference sequence). The germline V and J ends were trimmed by 5 bases and 0 bases, with 26 bases remaining between them. This CDR3 comprises 19 residues. The TCR originated in a human donor who had recovered from COVID-19. The chain is built from TRBV20-1 and TRBJ2-1; D gene ambiguous. The sequenced sample consisted of CD4+ T cells from blood, cultured in vitro. The CDR3 DNA sequence: TGCAGTGCTCTAACGGAACTCCCTCGTGCGATAGGCTCCTACAATGAGCAGTTCTTC. Protein: CSALTELPRAIGSYNEQFF.